This T cell receptor beta chain was profiled in a study of PD-1 blockade in classical Hodgkin lymphoma. The wider study: Patients were infused with nivolumab 3 mg/kg every 2 weeks.

The CDR3 loop spans 12 amino acids. V lost 1 base and J lost 12, with 13 bases in between. Germline CDR1 reads MNHNS; CDR2 reads SASEGT. As concerns this clone: Its target is unknown.

Whole-study results and caveats: Complete responders had baseline diversity similar to newly diagnosed patients. Researchers reported that CD4+ TCR diversity, though not CD8+, rose significantly by C4D1.

Sequenced by immunoSEQ multiplex PCR; TCRdb stores in-frame clones only, minus some. Of some 96,000 clones in the sample, about nine tenths were seen once. Each and every patient relapsed after autologous stem cell transplantation, and patients got differing brentuximab vedotin exposure. Complete response, partial response or progressive disease constituted the best response categories observed. This sequence was found in a human donor with classical Hodgkin lymphoma. The rearrangement links TRBV6-1 to TRBJ2-7; the D gene is possibly TRBD2 (6 bases). The material sequenced was peripheral blood mononuclear cells (PBMCs), taken at baseline. The CDR3 bases are TGTGCCAGCAGTGAAGGCGGGGAGGAAGGGTACTTC. Its protein is CASSEGGEEGYF.